This entry features one TCR beta chain sequence. No antigen is known for it. The data are from a study of shared clonotypes between healthy human individuals. Broader study findings: Enrolling few donors narrowed the genetic and exposure-history diversity that was represented. Naive CD4 clonotypes were shared across a handful of donors at 4% to 5%. Sequencing depth was a factor that was expected to affect clonotype sharing among donors.

The CDR3 sequence is 14 residues long. CDR1 is MNHNS, CDR2 SASEGT, per germline. Trimming took 3 bases from V and 0 from J, leaving 3 bases between them. Data came from immunoSEQ multiplex PCR; TCRdb stores just in-frame clones and leaves some out. Of about 530,000 clones in the sample, around 96% were seen once. The source of this sequence is a woman in her 30s in good health. The rearrangement links TRBV6-1 to TRBJ2-6, with D hard to call. Input material: naive CD4+ T cells sorted from blood. Subset described: CD45RA+ positively selected. CDR3 nucleotide sequence: TGTGCCAGCAGTGATAACTCTGGGGCCAACGTCCTGACTTTC. Translating gives CASSDNSGANVLTF.